This is a list of T cell receptor beta chains from one sample in a study of blood T cell repertoires in COVID-19. Only in-frame clones appear in the TCRdb table, and some are missing; sequencing was by immunoSEQ multiplex PCR. This sample has some 130,000 clones; just over 75% occur once, and the top ten carry about 10%. The sample taken for sequencing was peripheral blood. These receptors were obtained from a human donor in a cohort sampled during active COVID-19. Each CDR3 is given without its conserved first and last residue.

>TRBJ2-5|TRBV15
ATSGLAGLSETQY
>TRBJ2-5|TRBV7-9
ASSSQGQFQETQY
>TRBJ2-1|TRBV7-8
ASSLARSEAEQF
>TRBJ1-2|TRBV2
ASSAEFNYGYT
>TRBJ2-3|TRBV10-1
ASSRVDGGSTDTQY
>TRBJ2-3|TRBV5-1
ASSSGLAGYDPTDTQY
>TRBJ2-7|TRBV2
ACGQGSYEQY
>TRBJ1-1|TRBV5-1
ASSGLGQNTEAF
>TRBJ2-4|TRBV9
ASSGTGLDIQY
>TRBJ2-1|TRBV9
ASSVEGAPYNEQF
>TRBJ1-5|TRBV19
ASKRVGGSYSNQPQH
>TRBJ1-1|TRBV5-1
ASSAAIGNTEAF
>TRBJ1-1|TRBV29-1
SVGGTLTSNTEAF
>TRBJ1-5|TRBV7-8
ASSLGRPSNQPQH
>TRBJ1-1|TRBV6-5
ASRTGALNTEAF
>TRBJ1-5|TRBV5-1
ASRGRGNSNQPQH
>TRBJ2-7|TRBV9
ASSGGGKAYEQY
>TRBJ2-5|TRBV5-1
ASSSTGVSATQY
>TRBJ2-7|TRBV5-5
ASSRNRVRGSYEQY
>TRBJ1-5|TRBV18
ASSPSYSNQPQH
>TRBJ2-7|TRBV6-6
ASRRQDPSYEQY
>TRBJ1-4|TRBV7-9
ASSFGRGSEKLF
>TRBJ2-1|TRBV7-9
ASSSSNEQF
>TRBJ1-1|TRBV7-9
ASSLAIGERRNTEAF
>TRBJ1-1|TRBV6-5
ASRHRGGGHTEAF
>TRBJ1-5|TRBV5-4
ASCTQLSNQPQH